The sequence of this T cell receptor beta chain was determined in a study of molecular identifiers for immune sequencing clone quantification. TCRdb re-analysed the PCR reads in MiXCR, keeping a single row per CDR3 protein. The sample carries approximately 500,000 distinct CDR3 sequences, under 30% recorded once. The sorting of naive CD8 T cells used the CD8+CD4-CCR7+CD45RA+ phenotype. Whole-study findings and limits: Among 950,000 to 1,000,000 naive cells, as was reported, spiked Jurkat TCR RNA from one cell was detectable. In naive cells, under 1% of molecules belonged to clones above 20 RNA copies, against over 99% in effector cells.

There are a few counts of this clonotype. The antigen remains undetermined. CDR3 length: 13 residues. V lost 0 bases, J lost 5 bases, and 8 bases lay in between. Per the germline V gene, CDR1 is LGHNA and CDR2 is YSLEER. The sample was naive CD8+ T cells from blood, with Jurkat cell RNA spiked in. Sample subset: FACS-sorted CD8+CD4-CCR7+CD45RA+ naive T cells. The source of this sequence is a human donor in good health. Some libraries in this study had Jurkat cell RNA spiked in. The chain combines TRBV4-3 with TRBJ2-7; D unresolved. CDR3 loop: CASSQEEGNEQYF. The CDR3 coding sequence is TGCGCCAGCAGCCAAGAGGAAGGGAACGAGCAGTACTTC.